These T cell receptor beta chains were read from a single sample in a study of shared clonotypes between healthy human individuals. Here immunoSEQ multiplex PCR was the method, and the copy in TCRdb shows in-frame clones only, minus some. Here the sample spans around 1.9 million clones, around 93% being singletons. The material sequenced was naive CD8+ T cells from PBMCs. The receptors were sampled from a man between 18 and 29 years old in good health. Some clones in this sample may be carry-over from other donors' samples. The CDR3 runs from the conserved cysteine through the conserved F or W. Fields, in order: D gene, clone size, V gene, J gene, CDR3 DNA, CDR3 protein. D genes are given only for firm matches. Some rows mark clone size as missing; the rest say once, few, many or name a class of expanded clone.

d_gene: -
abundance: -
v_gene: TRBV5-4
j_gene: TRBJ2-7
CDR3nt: TGTGCCAGCAGCCCCGGGGACTACGAGCAGTACTTC
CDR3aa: CASSPGDYEQYF

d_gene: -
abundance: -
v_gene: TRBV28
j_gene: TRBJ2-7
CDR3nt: TGTGCCAGCAGCCCAACCTACGAGCAGTACTTC
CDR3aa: CASSPTYEQYF

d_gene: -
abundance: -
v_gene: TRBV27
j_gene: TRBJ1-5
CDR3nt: TGTGCCAGCAGTTTGTCCGGCCGGGGAGGTTTGGCCCAGCATTTT
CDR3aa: CASSLSGRGGLAQHF

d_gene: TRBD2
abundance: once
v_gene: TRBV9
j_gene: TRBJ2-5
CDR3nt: TGTGCCAGCAGCGGGAGATCCCAAGGACTAGCGGGAAGGTCCCCAGAGACCCAGTACTTC
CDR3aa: CASSGRSQGLAGRSPETQYF

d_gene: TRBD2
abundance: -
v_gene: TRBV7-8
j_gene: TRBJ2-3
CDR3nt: TGTGCCAGCAGCTTAGTAGGGAGCGGGAGTGCGTTGGCAGATACGCAGTATTTT
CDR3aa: CASSLVGSGSALADTQYF

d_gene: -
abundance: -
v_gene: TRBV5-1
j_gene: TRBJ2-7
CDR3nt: TGCGCCAGCAGCTTGTTCCCCGCCAGCTCCTACGAGCAGTACTTC
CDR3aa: CASSLFPASSYEQYF

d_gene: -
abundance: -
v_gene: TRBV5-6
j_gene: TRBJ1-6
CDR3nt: TGTGCCAGCAGCCCCGGACGGACTAGGGGCTCACCCCTCCACTTT
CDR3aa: CASSPGRTRGSPLHF

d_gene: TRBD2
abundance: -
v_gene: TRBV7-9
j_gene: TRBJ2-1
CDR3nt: TGTGCCAGCAGCCCCCGGACTAGCGGGAGATACAATGAGCAGTTCTTC
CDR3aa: CASSPRTSGRYNEQFF

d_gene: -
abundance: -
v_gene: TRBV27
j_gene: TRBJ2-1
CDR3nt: TGTGCCAGCAGTTTAATGTATTGGGGAGCCTACAATGAGCAGTTCTTC
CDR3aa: CASSLMYWGAYNEQFF

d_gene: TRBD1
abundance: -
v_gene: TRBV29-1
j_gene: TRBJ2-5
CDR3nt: TGCAGCGTTGAAGGGGGGACAGCCTTACAAGAGACCCAGTACTTC
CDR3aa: CSVEGGTALQETQYF

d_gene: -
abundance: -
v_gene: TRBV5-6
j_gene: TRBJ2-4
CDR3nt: TGTGCCAGCAGCTTGGGGCCCCGGAGGGGGGGGTACATTCAGTACTTC
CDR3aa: CASSLGPRRGGYIQYF

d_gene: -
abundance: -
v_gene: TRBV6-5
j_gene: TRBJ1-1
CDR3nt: TGTGCCAGCAGTTCCGTGGACAGCATGAACACTGAAGCTTTCTTT
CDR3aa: CASSSVDSMNTEAFF

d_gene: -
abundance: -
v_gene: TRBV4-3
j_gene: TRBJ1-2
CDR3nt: TGCGCCAGCAGCCAAGACCCAGCATCTAACTATGGCTACACCTTC
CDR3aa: CASSQDPASNYGYTF

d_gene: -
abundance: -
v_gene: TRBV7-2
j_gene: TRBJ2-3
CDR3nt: TGTGCCAGCAGCTCCGTTTTTGGGGTGGCGGATACGCAGTATTTT
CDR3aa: CASSSVFGVADTQYF

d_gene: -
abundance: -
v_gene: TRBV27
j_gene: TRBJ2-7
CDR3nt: TGTGCCAGCACCCAAGCCGGGTCCTACGAGCAGTACTTC
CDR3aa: CASTQAGSYEQYF

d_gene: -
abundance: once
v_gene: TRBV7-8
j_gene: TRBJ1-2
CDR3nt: TGTGCCAGCAGCGACCACAAGGGGCCTAATGGCTACACCTTC
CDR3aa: CASSDHKGPNGYTF

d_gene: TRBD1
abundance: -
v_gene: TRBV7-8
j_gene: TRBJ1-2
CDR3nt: TGTGCCAGCAGCACAGGGGGTTGGGGCTACACCTTC
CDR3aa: CASSTGGWGYTF